Listed below are T cell receptor beta chains from one sample, sequenced in a study of beta chain features in type 1 diabetes. Profiling relied on immunoSEQ multiplex PCR, and the TCRdb table lists in-frame clones only, not all of them. This sample carries about 28,000 clones, about 65% of them seen once, and the ten largest clones take 2% to 3%. The specimen sequenced was Tregs from blood. Receptor source: a woman between 25 and 40 years old with type 1 diabetes. The CDR3 runs from the conserved cysteine through the conserved F or W. Each record gives: D gene, J gene, V gene, clone size, CDR3 protein, CDR3 DNA. D genes are given only for firm matches. Size tells how often a clone was seen (once, few, many) or the class of an expanded clone, and some rows leave it out.

TRBD1 | TRBJ1-2 | TRBV5-5 | NA | CASSFPGGGGYTF | TGTGCCAGCAGCTTTCCAGGGGGTGGAGGCTACACCTTC
NA | TRBJ2-1 | TRBV7-3 | NA | CASSLFAGSYNEQFF | TGTGCCAGCAGCTTATTCGCGGGATCCTACAATGAGCAGTTCTTC
NA | TRBJ2-7 | TRBV10-3 | NA | CAISDRAYEQYF | TGTGCCATCAGTGATCGAGCCTACGAGCAGTACTTC
NA | TRBJ2-7 | TRBV27 | NA | CASSFHSSLEQYF | TGTGCCAGCAGTTTTCACAGCTCCCTCGAGCAGTACTTC
NA | TRBJ1-1 | TRBV11-3 | NA | CASSFDRYTEAFF | TGTGCCAGCAGCTTTGACAGATACACTGAAGCTTTCTTT
TRBD2 | TRBJ2-3 | TRBV7-9 | NA | CASSKRDGSSTDTQYF | TGTGCCAGCAGCAAGCGGGACGGATCTAGCACAGATACGCAGTATTTT
NA | TRBJ1-1 | TRBV18 | few | CASSLQVANTEAFF | TGTGCCAGCTCATTACAGGTTGCTAACACTGAAGCTTTCTTT
TRBD2 | TRBJ2-2 | TRBV5-6 | NA | CASSGGLAGVLRAGELFF | TGTGCCAGCAGCGGCGGACTAGCGGGAGTTCTTAGGGCCGGGGAGCTGTTTTTT
NA | TRBJ2-4 | TRBV5-4 | few | CASSLSGRGKNIQYF | TGTGCCAGCAGCTTGTCAGGGAGGGGGAAAAACATTCAGTACTTC
NA | TRBJ2-7 | TRBV27 | few | CASSLKFRANHEQYF | TGTGCCAGCAGTTTAAAGTTCCGAGCAAACCACGAGCAGTACTTC
NA | TRBJ2-3 | TRBV28 | few | CASVGAGRTDTQYF | TGTGCCAGCGTAGGGGCAGGGAGGACAGATACGCAGTATTTT
NA | TRBJ1-5 | TRBV2 | NA | CASSPRKIQPQHF | TGTGCCAGCAGCCCCAGGAAGATTCAGCCCCAGCATTTT
TRBD2 | TRBJ2-1 | TRBV29-1 | few | CSVAREDFIYNEQFF | TGCAGCGTTGCGCGGGAGGACTTCATCTACAATGAGCAGTTCTTC
TRBD2 | TRBJ2-7 | TRBV7-3 | NA | CASSVTGLAGYEQYF | TGTGCCAGCAGCGTAACGGGACTAGCGGGGTACGAGCAGTACTTC
NA | TRBJ2-3 | TRBV2 | NA | CASSEAQSDTQYF | TGTGCCAGCAGTGAAGCCCAGTCAGATACGCAGTATTTT
NA | TRBJ2-7 | TRBV28 | NA | CASSFGYRVHEQYF | TGTGCCAGCAGTTTCGGGTACCGGGTCCACGAGCAGTACTTC
TRBD1 | TRBJ2-2 | TRBV4-1 | few | CASSQESRQGAGELFF | TGCGCCAGCAGCCAAGAATCTCGACAGGGGGCCGGGGAGCTGTTTTTT
NA | TRBJ2-7 | TRBV30 | NA | CAWSVGGVSYEQYF | TGTGCCTGGAGTGTAGGCGGGGTGAGCTACGAGCAGTACTTC
TRBD2 | TRBJ2-1 | TRBV5-1 | once | CASAQLAGVGNEQFF | TGCGCCAGCGCCCAACTAGCGGGAGTGGGTAATGAGCAGTTCTTC
NA | TRBJ1-2 | TRBV27 | few | CASSLSASNYGYTF | TGTGCCAGCAGTTTATCGGCCTCTAACTATGGCTACACCTTC
NA | TRBJ2-5 | TRBV2 | NA | CASRQEQETQYF | TGTGCCAGCAGACAGGAACAAGAGACCCAGTACTTC
TRBD2 | TRBJ2-2 | TRBV27 | NA | CASSTGLAGIDTGELFF | TGTGCCAGCAGTACGGGACTAGCGGGAATTGACACCGGGGAGCTGTTTTTT
TRBD2 | TRBJ2-5 | TRBV4-1 | NA | CASSPREGNQETQYF | TGCGCCAGCAGCCCGAGGGAGGGAAACCAAGAGACCCAGTACTTC
TRBD2 | TRBJ2-4 | TRBV18 | NA | CASSPKLAGGNIQYF | TGTGCCAGCTCACCGAAACTAGCGGGGGGAAACATTCAGTACTTC
NA | TRBJ2-1 | TRBV19 | NA | CASSIAGRDWNEQFF | TGTGCCAGTAGTATAGCCGGACGGGATTGGAATGAGCAGTTCTTC
NA | TRBJ2-2 | TRBV9 | NA | CASSPRRAASNTGELFF | TGTGCCAGCAGCCCCCGTCGTGCGGCCTCGAACACCGGGGAGCTGTTTTTT
TRBD1 | TRBJ1-4 | TRBV28 | few | CASLTGLNEKLFF | TGTGCCAGCCTGACAGGGCTCAATGAAAAACTGTTTTTT
NA | TRBJ1-2 | TRBV4-2 | NA | CASRGGFWYGYTF | TGTGCCAGCAGGGGGGGATTCTGGTATGGCTACACCTTC
TRBD1 | TRBJ1-2 | TRBV7-9 | NA | CASSLAGGRGWSPYGYTF | TGTGCCAGCAGCTTAGCCGGAGGCAGGGGGTGGTCCCCCTATGGCTACACCTTC
NA | TRBJ1-6 | TRBV27 | once | CASSRPGNSPLHF | TGTGCCAGCAGTCGCCCGGGTAATTCACCCCTCCACTTT
NA | TRBJ2-5 | TRBV19 | NA | CASSIDLSGNVFGRETQYF | TGTGCCAGTAGTATAGATCTTTCAGGGAACGTTTTCGGGAGAGAGACCCAGTACTTC
NA | TRBJ1-2 | TRBV29-1 | NA | CSARVVYGYTF | TGCAGTGCCCGTGTAGTCTATGGCTACACCTTC
NA | TRBJ1-6 | TRBV6-5 | NA | CASKAEDNSPLHF | TGTGCCAGCAAGGCGGAAGATAATTCACCCCTCCACTTT
NA | TRBJ2-2 | TRBV27 | NA | CASSLTTATGELFF | TGTGCCAGCAGTTTAACGACAGCAACCGGGGAGCTGTTTTTT
TRBD2 | TRBJ2-3 | TRBV29-1 | NA | CSVGGSSGSLFGTDTQYF | TGCAGCGTTGGGGGGTCTAGCGGGAGCTTATTTGGCACAGATACGCAGTATTTT
TRBD1 | TRBJ2-1 | TRBV6-1 | once | CASTAGDSNNEQFF | TGTGCCAGCACCGCTGGGGACAGCAACAATGAGCAGTTCTTC
NA | TRBJ2-7 | TRBV18 | NA | CASSDGPGAYYEQYF | TGTGCCAGCTCAGACGGACCAGGGGCATATTACGAGCAGTACTTC
TRBD1 | TRBJ1-5 | TRBV29-1 | few | CSARTGVQPQHF | TGCAGCGCAAGGACAGGGGTGCAGCCCCAGCATTTT
NA | TRBJ1-1 | TRBV5-1 | NA | CASSLQVNGGNTEAFF | TGCGCCAGCAGCTTACAGGTGAACGGTGGGAACACTGAAGCTTTCTTT
TRBD2 | TRBJ2-1 | TRBV28 | NA | CASSRLAGLLSSYNEQFF | TGTGCCAGCAGTAGGCTAGCGGGGCTCCTGAGCTCCTACAATGAGCAGTTCTTC
TRBD1 | TRBJ2-2 | TRBV5-1 | few | CASSPRQGARTGELFF | TGCGCCAGCAGCCCTAGACAGGGGGCGCGGACCGGGGAGCTGTTTTTT
NA | TRBJ2-1 | TRBV9 | NA | CASREASGVDEQFF | TGTGCCAGCAGGGAGGCCTCGGGGGTCGATGAGCAGTTCTTC
TRBD1 | TRBJ1-4 | TRBV29-1 | NA | CSVDLTGDEKLFF | TGCAGCGTAGACCTGACAGGGGACGAAAAACTGTTTTTT
TRBD1 | TRBJ1-1 | TRBV19 | few | CASSTRQGNPEAFF | TGTGCCAGTAGTACTCGACAGGGAAACCCTGAAGCTTTCTTT
NA | TRBJ1-1 | TRBV2 | few | CASSGRVVFGTEAFF | TGTGCCAGCAGCGGCAGGGTGGTGTTTGGCACTGAAGCTTTCTTT
NA | TRBJ1-2 | TRBV28 | NA | CASSLRGLGGEGYGYTF | TGTGCCAGCAGTTTAAGAGGGCTCGGAGGGGAGGGCTATGGCTACACCTTC